Sequencing of this TCR beta chain was carried out in a study of T-cell memory formation after mild COVID-19 (dated by TCRdb to the early 2020s). A note on the overall study: TCR sequence clusters from the two donors were largely donor specific. Two young, previously healthy adult volunteers, one female and one male, were included in the cohort. T-cell clones expanding and contracting after mild COVID-19 in a couple of donors were tracked by longitudinal TCRalpha and TCRbeta repertoire sequencing.

CDR1 and CDR2 (SGHRS, YFSETQ) derive from the germline V gene. V is clipped by 4 bases and J by 2 bases, and the sequence between their germline boundaries is 19 bases long. The CDR3 starts with the cysteine, ends with the phenylalanine, and has 16 residues. Here the CDR3 DNA is all that survives: 48 bases in frame from base 1. Ficoll-Paque density gradient centrifugation was the method used to isolate PBMCs. The paper's findings and limits, for the study overall: Whether the second-wave clones peaking on day 37 were SARS-CoV-2 specific was not confirmed. Contracting CD4+ clones were located mainly in the CM and EM memory subsets, whereas CD8+ clones were found to be enriched in EMRA. The detection of some responding clones in pre-infection memory suggests that pre-existing cross-reactive memory T cells joined the SARS-CoV-2 response. Clones contracting from day 15 to 85 had balanced CD4/CD8 phenotypes, while a second wave expanding from day 15 to 37 was biased towards CD4+. Only two mild cases were covered by the study, and larger cohorts that include severe cases with pre-infection samples were considered necessary.

The sequencer listed for this sample is Illumina NovaSeq 6000. TCRalpha and TCRbeta cDNA libraries were constructed by 5'RACE with constant-segment primers, with sample barcodes and unique molecular identifiers being introduced. RNA was extracted from every sample with Trizol reagent. The libraries were amplified in two PCR steps, and the second step added a second sample barcode and Illumina TruSeq adapters. The libraries were sequenced on an Illumina NovaSeq using 2 x 150 bp paired-end reads. The study's processing was this. With migec v1.2.7, reads were demultiplexed and then collapsed into UMI-guided consensus sequences. With mixcr v2.1.11, UMI consensuses were aligned to TRA and TRB V and J templates and assembled into clonotypes. Clonotypes were classified as expanded or contracted when called significant by both edgeR and NoisET, with noise models trained on biological replicates. edgeR calls used a false discovery rate-adjusted p below 0.01 and a log2 fold-change threshold of 1. As an exploratory analysis of dynamics, max-normalized trajectories of the 1000 most abundant clonotypes were examined by PCA with hierarchical clustering. Each responding clone was given a CD4 or CD8 phenotype based on the CD4+ and CD8+ repertoires, which had been sequenced separately. TCRdb passed the public sequencing reads through fastp at Q25 and MiXCR, retaining productive beta sequences. Identical CDR3 proteins give one entry, which carries the most common genes and DNA. Here the V and J calls rest on TCRdb's processing, not on the authors' analysis. The sample table shows hundreds of thousands of distinct CDR3 sequences, and 15% to 20% are seen once. The top ten clones comprise more than 20% of the sample.

This clonotype was seen only a few times. It has no known antigen specificity. Base qualities are not provided; no much larger clone lies one nucleotide away. The sequence joins TRBV5-1 to TRBJ2-7, and perhaps TRBD1 as D gene, on 5 matching bases. Sequenced sample: PBMCs or a T cell subset sorted from them (not recorded which). The clonotype was recovered from a young man who had mild COVID-19 (a few samples of this study predate the infection). The sample titles of this study are shuffled in the database, so cell type and time point are left out; the donor was told from shared clones. The CDR3 has the sequence CASSTKSGNGAYEQYF. The DNA sequence reads TGCGCCAGCAGCACCAAGTCAGGGAATGGAGCCTACGAGCAGTACTTC.